The 5 T cell receptor beta chains given below trace back to one sample, sequenced in a study of T cell responses to AZD1222 COVID-19 vaccine. Here immunoSEQ multiplex PCR was the method, and the copy in TCRdb shows in-frame clones only, minus some. The sample comprises 85,000 to 120,000 clones, roughly 87% of which are singletons, and 6.5% to 10% rests with the top ten. The specimen was peripheral blood, collected 28 days after the second AZD1222 dose. These receptors originate from an adult who received the AZD1222 COVID-19 vaccine.

The rearrangement joins TRBV18 to TRBJ2-5; a possible D gene is TRBD2 (6 bases). The V end was cut by 2 bases, the J end by 2 bases, with 12 bases between. The CDR3 covers 15 residues. Germline lookup yields CDR1 KGHSH and CDR2 LQKENI. The CDR3: CASSPGPGDQETQYF. CDR3 DNA sequence: TGTGCCAGCTCACCAGGCCCGGGGGATCAAGAGACCCAGTACTTC.

The gene calls are TRBV7-9 and TRBJ1-1; D not certain. Trimming took off 5 bases at V and 6 bases at J, with 10 bases between the two ends. CDR1 is SEHNR, CDR2 FQNEAQ, per germline (reference sequence). This CDR3 spans 12 amino acids. The CDR3 reads CASSKKSSEAFF. The DNA for the CDR3 is TGTGCCAGCAGCAAAAAATCGTCTGAAGCTTTCTTT.

This clone was counted only a few times. The sample carries other DNA sequences with the same CDR3. V is TRBV7-6 and J is TRBJ1-5; D remains unclear. Germline V gene sequence: CDR1 SGHVS, CDR2 FNYEAQ. The V end was cut by 5 bases, the J end by 0 bases, with 11 bases between. The CDR3 covers 15 residues. CDR3 in amino acids: CASSPEGYSNQPQHF. For the CDR3, the DNA is TGTGCCAGCAGCCCAGAAGGTTATAGCAATCAGCCCCAGCATTTT.

V gene TRBV12-3 or TRBV12-4 combines with J gene TRBJ2-3; D gene unclear. CDR3 length equals 12 residues. Trimming stripped 6 bases from V and 6 bases from J, with 10 bases between. CDR3 nucleotide sequence: TGTGCCAGCAGACGAACGCTGGATACGCAGTATTTT. It yields the protein CASRRTLDTQYF.

This clone was found once. This rearrangement joins TRBV5-4 to TRBJ1-6; possible D gene TRBD1, 5 bases. The CDR3 has 15 residues. Germline assignment: CDR1 SGHNT and CDR2 YYREEE (reference sequence). V shed 5 bases and J shed 6 bases, with 15 bases lying between them. This CDR3 reads CASSRGGIGNSPLHF. Written as DNA, the CDR3 is TGTGCCAGCAGTCGGGGGGGAATTGGTAATTCACCCCTCCACTTT.